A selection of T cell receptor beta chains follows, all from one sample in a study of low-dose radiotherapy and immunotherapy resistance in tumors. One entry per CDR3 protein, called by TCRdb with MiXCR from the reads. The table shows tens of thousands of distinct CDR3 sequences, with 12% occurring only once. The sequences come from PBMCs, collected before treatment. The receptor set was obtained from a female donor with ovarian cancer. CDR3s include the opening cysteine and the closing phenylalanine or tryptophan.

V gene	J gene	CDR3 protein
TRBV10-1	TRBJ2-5	CASSRNLDRQETQYF
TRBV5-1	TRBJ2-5	CASSLAEATEETQYF
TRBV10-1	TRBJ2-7	CASSDRDRPLGEQYF
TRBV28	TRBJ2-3	CASSSGGATKDTQYF
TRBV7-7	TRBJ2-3	CASSLRLTDTQYF
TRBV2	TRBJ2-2	CASGVVSGELFF
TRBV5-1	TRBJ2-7	CASSLELGPFNEQYF
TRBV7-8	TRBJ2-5	CASSPGPQETQYF
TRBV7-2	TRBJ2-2	CASSLNSIVRGYTGELFF
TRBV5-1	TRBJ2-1	CASRSGTGNEQFF
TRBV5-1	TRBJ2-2	CASSSGLANTGELFF
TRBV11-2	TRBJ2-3	CASSLGVGVVNTDTQYF
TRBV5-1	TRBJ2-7	CASSSRQGGEQYF
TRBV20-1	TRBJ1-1	CSAKVRGRWDTEAFF
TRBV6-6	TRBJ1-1	CASTPGQEGKAFF
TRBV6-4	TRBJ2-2	CASSGQGRTGELFFF
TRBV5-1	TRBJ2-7	CASSSRDSGREQYF
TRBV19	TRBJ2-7	CASSIEAGVSYEQYF
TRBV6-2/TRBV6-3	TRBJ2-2	CASSIAGANTGELFF
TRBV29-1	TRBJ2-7	CSVGQGLWFQAYEQYF
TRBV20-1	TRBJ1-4	CSARMRQRGRTNEKLFF
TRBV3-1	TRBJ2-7	CASSPASGYEQYF
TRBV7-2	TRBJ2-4	CASSLGSGTFPQNIQYF
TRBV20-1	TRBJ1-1	CSARKTGGSYTEAFF
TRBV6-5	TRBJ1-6	CASSYGSSSYNSPLHF
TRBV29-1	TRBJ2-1	CSVGDYNEQFF
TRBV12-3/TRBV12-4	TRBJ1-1	CASSLGLAEAFF